This T cell receptor (beta chain) was captured by sequencing in a study of breast tumors, draining lymph nodes, adjacent tissues. This clonotype has only one observation. TCRdb ran MiXCR on the multiplex PCR reads and lists one entry per CDR3 protein. Of about 66,000 distinct CDR3 sequences listed, roughly two fifths are singletons. The CDR3 consists of 11 residues. CDR1 and CDR2 from the germline V gene are SGHAT and FQNNGV. The V end lost 5 bases, the J end lost 2 bases, and 0 bases lay between the germline ends. The sequence came from a female donor with breast cancer. Some clones in this sample may be carry-over from other donors' samples. Input material: breast tumor tissue. The chain links TRBV11-2 to TRBJ2-2; D is uncertain. CDR3 sequence: CASSNTGELFF. The CDR3 bases are TGTGCCAGCAGCAACACCGGGGAGCTGTTTTTT.